This T cell receptor beta chain was observed in a study of cytomegalovirus exposure and HLA in healthy donors. Whole-study findings and limits: Follow-up analysis seemed to connect common viral pathogens with several of the most significant clusters identified.

As concerns this clone: The antigen is unknown.

The PCR contained 60 Vbeta and 13 Jbeta primers. Method: immunoSEQ multiplex PCR; TCRdb's copy keeps in-frame clones and lacks some. The sample comprises around 110,000 clones, over 80% of which are singletons, and 2% to 2.5% rests with the top ten. V was pared by 0 bases and J by 1 base, with 11 bases of the junction left unmatched. CDR1 is SNHLY, CDR2 FYNNEI, per germline. The CDR3 runs to 19 residues. The clonotype was recovered from a man aged 25-45 years in good health and CMV-seronegative. This chain connects TRBV2 to TRBJ1-2; TRBD1 matches 10 bases. The sequenced material came from PBMCs. The CDR3 bases are TGTGCCAGCAGTGAAGCTTGGATTGTAGGGACAGGGGTTAACTATGGCTACACCTTC. It is translated as CASSEAWIVGTGVNYGYTF.